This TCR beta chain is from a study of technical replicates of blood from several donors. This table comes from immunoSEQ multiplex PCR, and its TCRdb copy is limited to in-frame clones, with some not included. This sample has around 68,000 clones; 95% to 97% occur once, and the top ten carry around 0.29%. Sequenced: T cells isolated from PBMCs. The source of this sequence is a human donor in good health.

In DNA, the CDR3 is TGTGCCAGCAGCTTCGTTAATAGGGGCACCGGGGAGCTGTTTTTT. Translation: CASSFVNRGTGELFF. The chain couples TRBV7-2 to TRBJ2-2; tentative D call: TRBD1 (5 bases). This CDR3 is built from 15 residues. Trimming took 3 bases from V and 4 from J, leaving 12 bases between them. Germline CDR1 and CDR2: SGHTA and FQGNSA. Together with reference TRBV7-2 and TRBJ2-2, the CDR3 gives the full variable domain: GAGVSQSPSNKVTEKGKDVELRCDPISGHTALYWYRQSLGQGLEFLIYFQGNSAPDKSGLPSDRFSAERTGGSVSTLTIQRTQQEDSAVYLCASSFVNRGTGELFFGEGSRLTVL.